This TCR beta chain was documented in a study of T cells after yellow fever vaccination (dated by TCRdb to about 2019). The study in broad terms: The SMART-Seq v4 Ultra Low Input RNA kit was used to prepare libraries from fractions with low cell numbers. To track T-cell clones before and after primary and booster YFV17D yellow fever vaccination, bulk TCR alpha and beta repertoires were sequenced longitudinally. Blood was collected at multiple timepoints before and after primary and secondary immunization, and bulk PBMC replicates and cell subsets were isolated. Two healthy male donors made up the cohort, one aged 18 to 29 years and the other aged 30 to 39 years. Overall study results and their limits: Compared with the primary T-cell response, the secondary T-cell response was weaker but faster, peaking on day 5 rather than day 15. Because only a couple of donors were included in the study, the extent to which the findings can be generalized is limited. A small share of clonotypes was detected in both CD4 and CD8 compartments, with the overlap likely arising from convergent recombination. After the booster, most clones that had expanded after primary vaccination were detected again (roughly 95% of CD4 and around nine tenths of CD8), suggesting broad maintenance of memory. Because abundant contaminating clonotypes from the bulk population could be contained in FACS-sorted repertoires, computational filtering was required.

This clonotype was recorded a few times. Its recognized antigen is unknown. Within one base of it there is no much larger clone, and no base qualities were kept. The sample's treatment or condition label, in plain terms: live attenuated yellow fever vaccine strain. At each blood-draw timepoint, two biological replicates of bulk PBMCs were obtained. PBMCs were isolated from peripheral blood using a standard Ficoll-Paque protocol. TriZol was used to extract RNA from bulk PBMCs, CD4 and CD8 fractions, and dextramer-positive and dextramer-negative fractions. TCR cDNA was synthesized by 5'RACE template switching, which introduced a universal primer site and unique molecular identifiers. cDNA synthesis was primed from both the TCR alpha and TCR beta constant segments. Library amplification used two PCR steps, and the second PCR step added sample barcodes and sequencing adapters. Sequencing of libraries was done on Illumina HiSeq 2500 (2x100 bp) or NovaSeq (2x150 bp). The paper's processing steps were these. MIGEC was used to demultiplex reads and collapse the reads into UMI consensus sequences, and MiXCR was used for V(D)J alignment. Using edgeR on replicate PBMC samples, clonotypes were called vaccine-responding if FDR was below 0.01 and the log2 fold change was above 5 up to day 15. Each bulk clonotype received a CD4 or CD8 identity based on whether the sequenced CD4 or CD8 repertoire contained that clonotype at higher abundance. TCRdb passed the public sequencing reads through fastp at Q25 and MiXCR, retaining productive beta sequences. CDR3 protein sequences are deduplicated, and each keeps its most common genes and DNA. The V and J calls and clone size are TCRdb's, not the authors'. Within this sample are some 560,000 distinct CDR3 sequences, with 15% to 20% of them counted one time only. The ten largest account for roughly an eighth of the sample.

From cysteine to phenylalanine, the CDR3 is 16 amino acids long. Just CDR3 DNA is preserved here, 48 bases in frame from base 1. V is trimmed back by 5 bases and J by 0 bases, and the junction contains 7 bases that no gene match accounts for. According to the germline V gene (reference sequence), CDR1 reads GTSNPN and CDR2 reads SVGIG. The chain is encoded by TRBV30 joined to TRBJ2-7; the junction holds 13 bases that match TRBD2. The sequence came from a man aged 30 to 39 who received the YFV17D yellow fever vaccine. This specimen consisted of PBMCs, obtained 15 days after the yellow fever booster vaccination. Read as DNA, the sequence is TGTGCCTGGCGGGGACTAGCGGGACTGAGCTCCTACGAGCAGTACTTC. The resulting protein is CAWRGLAGLSSYEQYF.